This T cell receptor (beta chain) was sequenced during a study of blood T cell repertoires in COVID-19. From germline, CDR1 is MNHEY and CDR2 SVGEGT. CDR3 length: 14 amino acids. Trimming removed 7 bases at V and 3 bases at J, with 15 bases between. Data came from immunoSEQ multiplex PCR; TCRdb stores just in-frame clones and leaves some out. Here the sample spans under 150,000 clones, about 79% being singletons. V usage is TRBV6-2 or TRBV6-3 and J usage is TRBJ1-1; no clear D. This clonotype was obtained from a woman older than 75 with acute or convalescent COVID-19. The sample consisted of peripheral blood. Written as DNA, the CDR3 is TGTGCCAGCAACCCATCGGAGCAATACACTGAAGCTTTCTTT. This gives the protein CASNPSEQYTEAFF.